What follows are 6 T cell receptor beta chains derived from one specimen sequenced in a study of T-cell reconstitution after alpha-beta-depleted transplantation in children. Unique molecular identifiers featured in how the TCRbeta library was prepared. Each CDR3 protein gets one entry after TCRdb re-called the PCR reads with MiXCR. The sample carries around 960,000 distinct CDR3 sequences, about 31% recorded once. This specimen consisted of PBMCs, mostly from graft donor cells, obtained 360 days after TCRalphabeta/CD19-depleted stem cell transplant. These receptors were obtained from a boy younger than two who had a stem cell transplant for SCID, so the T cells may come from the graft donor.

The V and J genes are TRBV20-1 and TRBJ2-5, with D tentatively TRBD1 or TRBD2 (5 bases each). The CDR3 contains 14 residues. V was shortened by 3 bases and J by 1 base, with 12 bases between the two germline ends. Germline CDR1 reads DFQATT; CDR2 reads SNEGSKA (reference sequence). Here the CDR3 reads CSARRPGPQETQYF. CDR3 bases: TGCAGTGCTAGGCGTCCGGGGCCCCAAGAGACCCAGTACTTC.

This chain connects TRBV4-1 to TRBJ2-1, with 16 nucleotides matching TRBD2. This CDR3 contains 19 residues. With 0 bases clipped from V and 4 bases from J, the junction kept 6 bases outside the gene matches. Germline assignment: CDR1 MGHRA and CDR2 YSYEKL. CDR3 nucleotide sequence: TGCGCCAGCAGCCAAGAAGGGACTAGCGGGGGGGCTTTGTACAATGAGCAGTTCTTC. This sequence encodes CASSQEGTSGGALYNEQFF.

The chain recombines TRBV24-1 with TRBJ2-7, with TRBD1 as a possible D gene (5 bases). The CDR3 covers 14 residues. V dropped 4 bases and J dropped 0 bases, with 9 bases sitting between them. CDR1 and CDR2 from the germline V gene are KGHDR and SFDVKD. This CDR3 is CATSDPGSSYEQYF. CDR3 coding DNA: TGTGCCACCAGTGACCCAGGGTCCTCCTACGAGCAGTACTTC.

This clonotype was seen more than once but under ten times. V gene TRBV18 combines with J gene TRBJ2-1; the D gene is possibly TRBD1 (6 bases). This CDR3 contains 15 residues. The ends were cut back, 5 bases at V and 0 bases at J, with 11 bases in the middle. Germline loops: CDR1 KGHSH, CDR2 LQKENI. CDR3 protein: CASSADRLSYNEQFF. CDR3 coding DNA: TGTGCCAGCTCAGCAGACAGGCTCTCCTACAATGAGCAGTTCTTC.

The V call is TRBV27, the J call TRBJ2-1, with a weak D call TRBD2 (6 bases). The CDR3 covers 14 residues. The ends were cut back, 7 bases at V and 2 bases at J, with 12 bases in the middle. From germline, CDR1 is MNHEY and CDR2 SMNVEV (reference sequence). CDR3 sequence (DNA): TGTGCCAGCATAGGAGGAGGGACCTACAATGAGCAGTTCTTC. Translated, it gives CASIGGGTYNEQFF.

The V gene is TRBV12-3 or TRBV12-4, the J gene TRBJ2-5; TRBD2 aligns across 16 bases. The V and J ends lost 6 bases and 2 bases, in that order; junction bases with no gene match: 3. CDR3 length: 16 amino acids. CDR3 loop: CASRRGLAGGQETQYF. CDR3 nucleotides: TGTGCCAGCAGAAGGGGACTAGCGGGGGGGCAAGAGACCCAGTACTTC.